Below are 10 T cell receptor beta chains sequenced from a single sample in a study of OX40 agonist ivuxolimab in advanced cancers. Method: immunoSEQ multiplex PCR; TCRdb's copy keeps in-frame clones and lacks some. This sample has around 2,000 clones, with approximately 80% found just once. This material consisted of CD4+ or CD8+ T cells sorted from blood, taken in a trial of the OX40 agonist ivuxolimab. The receptors were gathered from an adult with an advanced solid tumor such as melanoma, head and neck, liver or kidney cancer.

The chain employs TRBV7-9 and TRBJ2-7; 8 nucleotides line up with TRBD1. From germline, CDR1 is SEHNR and CDR2 FQNEAQ (reference sequence). The V and J ends lost 2 bases and 5 bases, in that order; junction bases with no gene match: 5. This CDR3 has 14 amino acids. The CDR3: CASSLPRGLNEQYF. The CDR3 DNA is TGTGCCAGCAGCTTACCCAGGGGGCTGAACGAGCAGTACTTC.

This chain uses TRBV2 with TRBJ2-7; D may be TRBD1 (6 bases). Germline-derived CDR1 and CDR2 are SNHLY and FYNNEI. V lost 5 bases, J lost 3 bases, and 14 bases lay in between. The CDR3 length is 14 residues. DNA of the CDR3: TGTGCCAGCAGTTCCGGGACAATTAACTACGAGCAGTACTTC. Protein: CASSSGTINYEQYF.

The DNA of the CDR3 is TGCAGTGCTAGGGAGCCCGGGGAGCTGTTTTTT. This sequence encodes CSAREPGELFF. V gene TRBV20-1 combines with J gene TRBJ2-2; D unclear. CDR1 and CDR2 from the germline V gene are DFQATT and SNEGSKA (reference sequence). V was shortened by 3 bases and J by 6 bases, with 5 bases between the two germline ends. The CDR3 runs 11 residues.

The chain joins TRBV5-1 to TRBJ1-1; 12 bases fit TRBD1. V shed 3 bases, J shed 12 bases, and the junction held 6 bases outside the gene matches. The CDR3 runs 13 residues. The germline gives CDR1 SGHRS, CDR2 YFSETQ. As DNA, the CDR3 is TGCGCCAGCAGCTCGGGGACAGGGGGCTGGTCTTTCTTT. This codes for CASSSGTGGWSFF.

This chain connects TRBV7-8 to TRBJ2-1, with 11 bases that match TRBD1. Germline trimming cut 1 base from V and 0 bases from J; bases unmatched to any gene: 2. CDR3 size: 17 residues. Per the germline V gene, CDR1 is SGHVS and CDR2 is FQNEAQ. The CDR3: CASSLEGQGDSYNEQFF. CDR3 nucleotide sequence: TGTGCCAGCAGCTTAGAGGGACAGGGGGACTCCTACAATGAGCAGTTCTTC.

CDR3 region: CAWTEFWGTQYF. The CDR3 coding sequence is TGTGCCTGGACGGAGTTTTGGGGTACGCAGTATTTT. The chain recombines TRBV30 with TRBJ2-3, with D unresolved. Germline lookup yields CDR1 GTSNPN and CDR2 SVGIG (reference sequence). This CDR3 spans 12 amino acids. Trimming removed 4 bases from V and 8 bases from J, with 13 bases in between.

The V gene is TRBV19, the J gene TRBJ2-7, with D unclear. CDR1 LNHDA and CDR2 SQIVND come from the germline V gene (reference sequence). V was shortened by 5 bases and J by 2 bases, with 10 bases between the two germline ends. CDR3 size: 13 residues. This chain's CDR3 is CASSHGETYEQYF. The CDR3 DNA reads TGTGCCAGTAGTCACGGAGAGACCTACGAGCAGTACTTC.

The chain links TRBV27 to TRBJ2-2; no clear D. CDR3 length equals 16 residues. From germline, CDR1 is MNHEY and CDR2 SMNVEV (reference sequence). Trimming removed 7 bases at V and 4 bases at J, with 19 bases between. CDR3 in DNA: TGTGCCAGCACCTCACCTGATTGGTATGGCACCGGGGAGCTGTTTTTT. Translated, it gives CASTSPDWYGTGELFF.

The chain joins TRBV10-1 to TRBJ2-3; 8 positions agree with TRBD2. CDR3 length equals 18 residues. The germline gives CDR1 WNHNN, CDR2 SYGVQD (reference sequence). V lost 0 bases to trimming and J lost 4 bases; unmatched junction nucleotides: 12. CDR3 DNA: TGCGCCAGCAGTGAGTCGACTCTAGCAGCGGGAGTGGCAGATACGCAGTATTTT. Translated: CASSESTLAAGVADTQYF.

V is TRBV4-1 and J is TRBJ2-7; 7 bases agree with TRBD2. CDR3 length equals 15 residues. Germline CDR1 MGHRA, CDR2 YSYEKL. The J segment lost 2 bases and the V segment lost 0 bases, leaving 4 bases of the junction unmatched. CDR3 in DNA: TGCGCCAGCAGCCAAGAAACCGGGGGGACCTACGAGCAGTACTTC. Residues: CASSQETGGTYEQYF.